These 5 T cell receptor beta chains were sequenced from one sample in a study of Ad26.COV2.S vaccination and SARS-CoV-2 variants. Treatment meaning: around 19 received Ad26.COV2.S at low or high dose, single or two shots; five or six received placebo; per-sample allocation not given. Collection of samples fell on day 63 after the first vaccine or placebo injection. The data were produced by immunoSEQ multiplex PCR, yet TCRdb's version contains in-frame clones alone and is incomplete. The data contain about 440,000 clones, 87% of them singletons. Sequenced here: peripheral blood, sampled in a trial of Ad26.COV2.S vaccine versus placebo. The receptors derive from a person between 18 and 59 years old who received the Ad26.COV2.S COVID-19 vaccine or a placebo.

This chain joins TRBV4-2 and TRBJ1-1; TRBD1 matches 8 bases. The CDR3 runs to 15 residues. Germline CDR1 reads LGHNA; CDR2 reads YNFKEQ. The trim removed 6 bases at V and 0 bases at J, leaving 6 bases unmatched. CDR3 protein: CASSSGQVMNTEAFF. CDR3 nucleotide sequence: TGTGCCAGCAGTTCGGGACAGGTGATGAACACTGAAGCTTTCTTT.

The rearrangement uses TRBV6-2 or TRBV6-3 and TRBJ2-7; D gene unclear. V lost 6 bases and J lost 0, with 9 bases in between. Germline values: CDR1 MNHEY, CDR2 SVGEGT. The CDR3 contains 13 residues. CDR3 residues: CASSRQNSYEQYF. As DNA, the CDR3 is TGTGCCAGCAGCCGGCAGAACTCCTACGAGCAGTACTTC.

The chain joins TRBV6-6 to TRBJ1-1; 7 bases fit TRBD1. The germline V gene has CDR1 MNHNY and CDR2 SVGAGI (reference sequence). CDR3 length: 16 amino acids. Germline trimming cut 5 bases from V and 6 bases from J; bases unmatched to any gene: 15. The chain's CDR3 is CASSIRGTATGAEAFF. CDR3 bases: TGTGCCAGCAGTATCCGGGGGACAGCCACCGGCGCTGAAGCTTTCTTT.

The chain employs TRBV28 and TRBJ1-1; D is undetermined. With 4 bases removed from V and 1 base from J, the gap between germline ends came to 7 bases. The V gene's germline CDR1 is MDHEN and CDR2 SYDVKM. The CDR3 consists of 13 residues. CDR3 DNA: TGTGCCAGCAGTTGGCAGGCGAACACTGAAGCTTTCTTT. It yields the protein CASSWQANTEAFF.

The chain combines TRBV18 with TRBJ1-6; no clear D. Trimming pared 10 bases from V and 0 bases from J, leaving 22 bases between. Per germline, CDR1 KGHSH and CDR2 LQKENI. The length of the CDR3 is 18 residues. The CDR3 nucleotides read TGTGCCACCACCCAGGAAATACAGACAACCTCCTATAATTCACCCCTCCACTTT. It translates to CATTQEIQTTSYNSPLHF.